This T cell receptor beta chain was sequenced in a study of cytomegalovirus exposure and HLA in healthy donors. The primer mix had 60 Vbeta and 13 Jbeta primers. Clones were read by immunoSEQ multiplex PCR, and TCRdb kept only the in-frame ones, dropping some. The sample yields around 96,000 clones, approximately 76% seen once. Germline V gene lookup returns CDR1 SGHTA and CDR2 FQGNSA. The CDR3 loop spans 15 amino acids. V lost 3 bases to trimming and J lost 7 bases; unmatched junction nucleotides: 7. The rearrangement links TRBV7-2 to TRBJ2-1, with 9 bases that match TRBD2. Sequencing used PBMCs. This receptor was taken from a man aged 25-45 years in good health and CMV-seropositive. CDR3 amino acids: CASSLGGGATNEQFF. The CDR3, as DNA: TGTGCCAGCAGCTTGGGCGGGGGGGCGACGAATGAGCAGTTCTTC.